Listed below are T cell receptor beta chains from one sample, sequenced in a study of cytomegalovirus exposure and HLA in healthy donors. TCRdb keeps only in-frame clones here, not all; method: immunoSEQ multiplex PCR. Counted here are roughly 80,000 clones, just over 70% occurring once; the ten biggest clones make up approximately 5%. Sequences were obtained from PBMCs. The receptors shown here come from a man in his 60s in good health and CMV-seropositive. CDR3s include the opening cysteine and the closing phenylalanine or tryptophan. A D gene is named only where the DNA matches it firmly. Expanded clones are given a class, and other clones once, few, many or no size at all.

j_gene	len	v_gene	abundance	d_gene	CDR3nt	CDR3aa
TRBJ2-3	14	TRBV5-6	.	.	TGTGCCAGCAGCTTGACAGGGCGAGGAGATACGCAGTATTTT	CASSLTGRGDTQYF
TRBJ1-1	15	TRBV6-5	.	.	TGTGCCAGCAGAAGGGGACTGATCATGAACACTGAAGCTTTCTTT	CASRRGLIMNTEAFF
TRBJ1-3	15	TRBV27	.	.	TGTGCCAGCAGTTCCCGACCCGAGGCTGGAAACACCATATATTTT	CASSSRPEAGNTIYF
TRBJ2-2	17	TRBV2	few	TRBD1	TGTGCCATTTCATTCTACGACAGGGACAGGTTGGGCGGGGAGCTGTTTTTT	CAISFYDRDRLGGELFF
TRBJ2-3	17	TRBV5-1	.	TRBD2	TGCGCCAGCAGCTTCCATGGACAGCGGGAGAGCCCAGATACGCAGTATTTT	CASSFHGQRESPDTQYF
TRBJ2-3	11	TRBV30	.	.	TGTGCCTCCCGAGGCGCAGATACGCAGTATTTT	CASRGADTQYF
TRBJ1-1	14	TRBV19	once	TRBD1	TGTGCCAGTAGTACCACAGGGGGCTACACTGAAGCTTTCTTT	CASSTTGGYTEAFF
TRBJ1-3	14	TRBV7-2	.	.	TGTGCCAGCAGCTCCGGGGGCTCTGGAAACACCATATATTTT	CASSSGGSGNTIYF
TRBJ2-5	14	TRBV9	.	TRBD2	TGTGCCAGCAGCTATAGAGCGGGGCAAGAGACCCAGTACTTC	CASSYRAGQETQYF
TRBJ1-1	15	TRBV19	once	.	TGTGCCAGTAGTACCCTCCTCGGGGGAGTGGCTGAAGCTTTCTTT	CASSTLLGGVAEAFF
TRBJ2-7	15	TRBV7-8	.	.	TGTGCCAGCAGCTTAGCGCGCGGGGAGTATTACGAGCAGTACTTC	CASSLARGEYYEQYF
TRBJ2-6	18	TRBV7-8	.	.	TGTGCCAGCAGCTCCGCTAGCAGAGCTAGCTCTGGGGCCAACGTCCTGACTTTC	CASSSASRASSGANVLTF
TRBJ2-5	14	TRBV6-1	.	TRBD1	TGTGCCAGCAGTGAGATGGTAGGGGGCGAGACCCAGTACTTC	CASSEMVGGETQYF
TRBJ2-7	16	TRBV28	.	.	TGTGCCAGCAGTCCCGATGTCGGGATACTATCCTACGAGCAGTACTTC	CASSPDVGILSYEQYF
TRBJ1-5	15	TRBV7-9	once	.	TGTGCCAGCAGCTTGGGGCAGCTTAGCAATCAGCCCCAGCATTTT	CASSLGQLSNQPQHF
TRBJ1-2	14	TRBV6-6	.	.	TGTGCCAGCAGTTACGCCACCGGGATGTATGGCTACACCTTC	CASSYATGMYGYTF
TRBJ2-1	17	TRBV5-1	.	TRBD2	TGCGCCAGCAGCCATGGCTGGGGGGGTAAGCAGAACAATGAGCAGTTCTTC	CASSHGWGGKQNNEQFF
TRBJ1-5	15	TRBV7-8	.	TRBD1	TGTGCCAGCAGCCCTCGGACAGGGCTCAATCAGCCCCAGCATTTT	CASSPRTGLNQPQHF
TRBJ2-3	16	TRBV27	.	.	TGTGCCAGCAGTCTACAGGGTCTACACCCCACAGATACGCAGTATTTT	CASSLQGLHPTDTQYF
TRBJ1-1	15	TRBV6-5	many	.	TGTGCCAGCAGTTACTCGGTTGGGGGGGCCACTGAAGCTTTCTTT	CASSYSVGGATEAFF
TRBJ2-7	17	TRBV11-2	.	TRBD2	TGTGCCAGCAGCGCGAGGACTCTCACTAGCGTCTCCTACGAGCAGTACTTC	CASSARTLTSVSYEQYF
TRBJ2-2	14	TRBV6-4	.	.	TGTGCCAGCAGGCTGCCTAGGGGATCCGGGGAGCTGTTTTTT	CASRLPRGSGELFF
TRBJ1-5	17	TRBV5-6	.	.	TGTGCCAGCAGCTTCTACCCTTGGCGGTCCAGCAATCAGCCCCAGCATTTT	CASSFYPWRSSNQPQHF
TRBJ1-1	12	TRBV10-3	few	.	TGTGCCATCAGACAGGGAAAAGACGAAGCTTTCTTT	CAIRQGKDEAFF
TRBJ2-3	17	TRBV27	.	TRBD2	TGTGCCAGCAGTTCCTCTAGCGGGGGGGCCGATAAAGATACGCAGTATTTT	CASSSSSGGADKDTQYF
TRBJ2-7	14	TRBV5-4	.	TRBD1	TGTGCCAGCATCGCCGGGACAGGGTCTGCCGAGCAGTACTTC	CASIAGTGSAEQYF
TRBJ1-6	13	TRBV27	.	.	TGTGCCAGCAGTTTTAGTCATAATTCACCCCTCCACTTT	CASSFSHNSPLHF
TRBJ2-4	14	TRBV5-6	few	TRBD1	TGTGCCAGCAGCTTGGGGGACAGCCTAAACATTCAGTACTTC	CASSLGDSLNIQYF
TRBJ1-1	12	TRBV29-1	.	.	TGCAGCGTTGAACTCCCCGGGGGGTTAGCTTTCTTT	CSVELPGGLAFF
TRBJ2-7	14	TRBV7-9	.	.	TGTGCCAGCAGCGGCAGCACAGGGACCTACGAGCAGTACTTC	CASSGSTGTYEQYF
TRBJ1-3	14	TRBV30	.	TRBD1	TGTGCCTGGGGGACAGGTTTCACTGGAAACACCATATATTTT	CAWGTGFTGNTIYF
TRBJ2-1	15	TRBV19	.	.	TGTGCCAGTAGTACGCCTAGGAGCCCCTACAATGAGCAGTTCTTC	CASSTPRSPYNEQFF
TRBJ2-3	16	TRBV18	.	.	TGTGCCAGCTCACCACCTAACAGCCATTTCACAGATACGCAGTATTTT	CASSPPNSHFTDTQYF
TRBJ2-7	12	TRBV5-1	once	TRBD1	TGCGCCAGCAGCATAGGACAGGGCTGGAAGTACTTC	CASSIGQGWKYF
TRBJ2-3	14	TRBV18	.	.	TGTGCCAGCTCACCACCTAGTAGCACAGATACGCAGTATTTT	CASSPPSSTDTQYF
TRBJ2-1	16	TRBV5-1	once	.	TGCGCCAGCAGCTTGTTCCGGAAGGGGGTATACAATGAGCAGTTCTTC	CASSLFRKGVYNEQFF
TRBJ2-1	15	TRBV27	.	TRBD2	TGTGCCAGCAGTCCCAATAGCGGGACCGACAATGAGCAGTTCTTC	CASSPNSGTDNEQFF
TRBJ2-3	14	TRBV7-8	once	.	TGTGCCAGCAGCTTAGTCCCAGGGGCAGATACGCAGTATTTT	CASSLVPGADTQYF
TRBJ2-2	14	TRBV7-9	.	.	TGTGCCAGCAGCCAGACTACGAACACCGGGGAGCTGTTTTTT	CASSQTTNTGELFF
TRBJ1-5	15	TRBV5-6	.	TRBD1	TGTGCCAGCAGCTTGGGACAGGGGGGCCATCAGCCCCAGCATTTT	CASSLGQGGHQPQHF
TRBJ2-5	14	TRBV10-3	.	.	TGTGCCATCAGTGCCGGAGCGCAACAAGAGACCCAGTACTTC	CAISAGAQQETQYF
TRBJ2-7	14	TRBV29-1	.	TRBD1	TGCAGCGTTGTAGGGCAGGGGGCCTCCTACGAGCAGTACTTC	CSVVGQGASYEQYF
TRBJ2-7	15	TRBV9	.	.	TGTGCCAGCAGCGTAGAGGGCGGGACCGGGTACGAGCAGTACTTC	CASSVEGGTGYEQYF